This section outlines one T cell receptor (beta chain) sequence together with its context. The record originates from a study of cytomegalovirus exposure and HLA in healthy donors. The CDR3 covers 14 residues. V was cut by 2 bases and J by 5 bases, with 9 bases left in between. Germline values: CDR1 MNHEY, CDR2 SVGAGI. PCR used 60 Vbeta primers and 13 Jbeta primers. The repertoire was sequenced with immunoSEQ multiplex PCR; TCRdb's copy has only in-frame clones and lacks some. The repertoire holds approximately 110,000 clones, roughly 74% seen once, with 3.5% to 5% in the top ten. The sample taken for sequencing was PBMCs. The source of this sequence is a woman in her forties or fifties in good health and CMV-seropositive. The chain carries TRBV6-5 and TRBJ2-2, with D tentatively TRBD1 (6 bases). The CDR3 nucleotides are TGTGCCAGCAGTTACGAAACAGGGACCGGGGAGCTGTTTTTT. This translates into CASSYETGTGELFF.